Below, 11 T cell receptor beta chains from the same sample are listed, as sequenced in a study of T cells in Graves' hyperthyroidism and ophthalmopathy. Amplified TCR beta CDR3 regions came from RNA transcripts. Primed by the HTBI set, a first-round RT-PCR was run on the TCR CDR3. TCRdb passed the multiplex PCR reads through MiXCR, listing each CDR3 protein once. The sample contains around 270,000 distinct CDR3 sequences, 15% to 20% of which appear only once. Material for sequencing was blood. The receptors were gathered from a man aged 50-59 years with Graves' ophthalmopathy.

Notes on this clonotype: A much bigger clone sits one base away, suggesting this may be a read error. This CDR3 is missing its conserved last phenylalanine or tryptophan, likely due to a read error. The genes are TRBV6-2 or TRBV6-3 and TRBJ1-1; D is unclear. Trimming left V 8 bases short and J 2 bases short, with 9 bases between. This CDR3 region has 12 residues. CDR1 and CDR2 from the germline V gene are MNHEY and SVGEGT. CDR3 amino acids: CASVGINTEAFL. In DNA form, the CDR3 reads TGTGCCAGCGTAGGGATAAACACTGAAGCTTTCCTT.

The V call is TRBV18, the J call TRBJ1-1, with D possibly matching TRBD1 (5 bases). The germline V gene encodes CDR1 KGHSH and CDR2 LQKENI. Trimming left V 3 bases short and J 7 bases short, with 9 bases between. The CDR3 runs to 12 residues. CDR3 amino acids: CASSPDSREAFF. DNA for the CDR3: TGTGCCAGCTCACCCGACAGTCGTGAAGCTTTCTTT. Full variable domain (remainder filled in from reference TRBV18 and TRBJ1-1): NAGVMQNPRHLVRRRGQEARLRCSPMKGHSHVYWYRQLPEEGLKFMVYLQKENIIDESGMPKERFSAEFPKEGPSILRIQQVVRGDSAAYFCASSPDSREAFFGQGTRLTVV.

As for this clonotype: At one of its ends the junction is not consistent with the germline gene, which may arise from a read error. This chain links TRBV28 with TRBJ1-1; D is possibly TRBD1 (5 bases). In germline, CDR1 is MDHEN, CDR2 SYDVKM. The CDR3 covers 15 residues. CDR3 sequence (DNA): TGTGCCAGCAGTCACAGGTCAAATTTGAACACTGGAGCTTTCTTT. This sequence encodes CASSHRSNLNTGAFF.

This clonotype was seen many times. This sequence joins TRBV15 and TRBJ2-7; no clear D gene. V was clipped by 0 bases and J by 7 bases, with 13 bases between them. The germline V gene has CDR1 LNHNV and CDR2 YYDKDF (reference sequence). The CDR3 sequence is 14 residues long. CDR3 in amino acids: CATSRDPGPEEQYF. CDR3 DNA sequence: TGTGCCACCAGCAGAGATCCAGGCCCTGAAGAGCAGTACTTC.

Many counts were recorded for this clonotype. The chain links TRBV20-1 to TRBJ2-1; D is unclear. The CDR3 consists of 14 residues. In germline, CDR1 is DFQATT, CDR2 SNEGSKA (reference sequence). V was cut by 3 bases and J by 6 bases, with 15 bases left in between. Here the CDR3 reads CSASEFRLTNEQFF. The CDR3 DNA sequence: TGCAGTGCTAGCGAATTCCGACTGACCAATGAGCAGTTCTTC.

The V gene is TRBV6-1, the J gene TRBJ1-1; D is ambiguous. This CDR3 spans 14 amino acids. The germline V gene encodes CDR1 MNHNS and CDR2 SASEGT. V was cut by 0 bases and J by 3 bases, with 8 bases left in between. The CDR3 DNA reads TGTGCCAGCAGTGAAGCAGGGATCGACACTGAAGCTTTCTTT. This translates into CASSEAGIDTEAFF.

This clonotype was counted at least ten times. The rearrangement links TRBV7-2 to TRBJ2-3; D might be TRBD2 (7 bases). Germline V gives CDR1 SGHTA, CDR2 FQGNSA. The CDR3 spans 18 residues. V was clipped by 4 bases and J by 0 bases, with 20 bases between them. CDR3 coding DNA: TGTGCCAGCAGCTCCAGGGGAGTGGGGGGGGTTAGCACAGATACGCAGTATTTT. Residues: CASSSRGVGGVSTDTQYF.

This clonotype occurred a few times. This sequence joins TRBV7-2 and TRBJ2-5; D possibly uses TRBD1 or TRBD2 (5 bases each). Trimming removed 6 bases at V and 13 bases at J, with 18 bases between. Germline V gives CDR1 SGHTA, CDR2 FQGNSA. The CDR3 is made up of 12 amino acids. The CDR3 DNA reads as TGTGCCAGCAGTCAGGGACCGAGCTATCTGTACTTC. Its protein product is CASSQGPSYLYF. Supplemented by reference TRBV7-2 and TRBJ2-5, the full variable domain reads GAGVSQSPSNKVTEKGKDVELRCDPISGHTALYWYRQSLGQGLEFLIYFQGNSAPDKSGLPSDRFSAERTGGSVSTLTIQRTQQEDSAVYLCASSQGPSYLYFGPGTRLLVL.

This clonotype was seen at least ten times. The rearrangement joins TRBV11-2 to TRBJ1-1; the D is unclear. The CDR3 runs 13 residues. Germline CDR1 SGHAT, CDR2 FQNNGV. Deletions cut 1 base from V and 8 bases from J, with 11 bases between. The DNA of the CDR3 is TGTGCCAGCAGCTTAGGGAGGTCTCCCGAAGCTTTCTTT. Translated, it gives CASSLGRSPEAFF.

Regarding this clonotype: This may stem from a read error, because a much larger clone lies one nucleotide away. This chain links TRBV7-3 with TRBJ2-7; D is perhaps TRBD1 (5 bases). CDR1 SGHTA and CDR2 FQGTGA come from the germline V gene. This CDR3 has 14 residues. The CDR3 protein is CPSSFGAGSYEQYF. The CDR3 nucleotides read TGTCCCAGCAGTTTTGGGGCCGGCTCCTACGAGCAGTACTTC.

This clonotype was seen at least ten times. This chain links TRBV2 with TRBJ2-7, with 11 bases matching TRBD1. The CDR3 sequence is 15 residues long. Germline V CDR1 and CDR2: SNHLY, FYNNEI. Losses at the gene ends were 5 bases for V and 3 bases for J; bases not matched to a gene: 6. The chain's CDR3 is CASSKGQGANYEQYF. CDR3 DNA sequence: TGTGCCAGCAGTAAAGGACAGGGGGCGAACTACGAGCAGTACTTC.